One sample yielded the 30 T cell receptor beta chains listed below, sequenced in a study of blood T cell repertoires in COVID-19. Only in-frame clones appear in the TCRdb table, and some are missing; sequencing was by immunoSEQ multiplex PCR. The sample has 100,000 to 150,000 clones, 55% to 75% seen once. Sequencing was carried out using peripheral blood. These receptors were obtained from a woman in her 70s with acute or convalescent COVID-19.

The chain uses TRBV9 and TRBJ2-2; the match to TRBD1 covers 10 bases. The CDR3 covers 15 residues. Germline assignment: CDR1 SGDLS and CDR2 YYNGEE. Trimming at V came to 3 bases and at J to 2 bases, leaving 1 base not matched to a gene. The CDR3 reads CASSGTGGNTGELFF. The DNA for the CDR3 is TGTGCCAGCAGCGGGACAGGGGGTAACACCGGGGAGCTGTTTTTT.

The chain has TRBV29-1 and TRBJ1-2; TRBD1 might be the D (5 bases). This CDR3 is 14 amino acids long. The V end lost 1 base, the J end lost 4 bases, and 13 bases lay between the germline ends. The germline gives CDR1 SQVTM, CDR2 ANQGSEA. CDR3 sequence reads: CSVEGRGRSYGYTF. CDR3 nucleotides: TGCAGCGTTGAAGGGCGGGGGAGAAGCTATGGCTACACCTTC.

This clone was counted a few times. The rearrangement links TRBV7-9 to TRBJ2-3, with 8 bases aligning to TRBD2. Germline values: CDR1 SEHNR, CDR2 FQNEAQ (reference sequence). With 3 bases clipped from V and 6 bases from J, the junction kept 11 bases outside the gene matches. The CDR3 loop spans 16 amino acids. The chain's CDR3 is CASSLGTSGYGDTQYF. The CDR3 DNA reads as TGTGCCAGCAGCTTGGGAACTAGCGGATACGGGGATACGCAGTATTTT.

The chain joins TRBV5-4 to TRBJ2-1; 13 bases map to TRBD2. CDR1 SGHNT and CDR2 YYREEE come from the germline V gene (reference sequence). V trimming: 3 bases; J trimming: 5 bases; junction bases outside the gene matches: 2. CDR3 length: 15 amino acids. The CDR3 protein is CASSWTSGRNNEQFF. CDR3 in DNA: TGTGCCAGCAGCTGGACTAGCGGGAGAAACAATGAGCAGTTCTTC.

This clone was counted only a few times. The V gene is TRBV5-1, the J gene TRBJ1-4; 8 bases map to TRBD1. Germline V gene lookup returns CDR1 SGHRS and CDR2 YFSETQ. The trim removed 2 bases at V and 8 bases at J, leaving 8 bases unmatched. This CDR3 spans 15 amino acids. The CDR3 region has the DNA TGCGCCAGCAGCTTCGCCGGACAGGGATTAGAAAAACTGTTTTTT. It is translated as CASSFAGQGLEKLFF. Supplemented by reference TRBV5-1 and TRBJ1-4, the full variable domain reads KAGVTQTPRYLIKTRGQQVTLSCSPISGHRSVSWYQQTPGQGLQFLFEYFSETQRNKGNFPGRFSGRQFSNSRSEMNVSTLELGDSALYLCASSFAGQGLEKLFFGSGTQLSVL.

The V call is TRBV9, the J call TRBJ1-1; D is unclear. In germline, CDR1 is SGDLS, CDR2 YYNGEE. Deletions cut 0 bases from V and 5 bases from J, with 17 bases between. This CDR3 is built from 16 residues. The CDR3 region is CASSVATGGLGTEAFF. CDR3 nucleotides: TGTGCCAGCAGCGTAGCTACGGGAGGGTTGGGGACTGAAGCTTTCTTT. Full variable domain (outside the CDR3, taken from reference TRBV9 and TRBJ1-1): DSGVTQTPKHLITATGQRVTLRCSPRSGDLSVYWYQQSLDQGLQFLIQYYNGEERAKGNILERFSAQQFPDLHSELNLSSLELGDSALYFCASSVATGGLGTEAFFGQGTRLTVV.

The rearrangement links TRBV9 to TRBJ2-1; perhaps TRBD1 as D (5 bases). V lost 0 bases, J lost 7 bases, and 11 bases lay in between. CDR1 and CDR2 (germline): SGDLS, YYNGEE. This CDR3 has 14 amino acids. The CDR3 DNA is TGTGCCAGCAGCGTAGGCCAGGGTAGGAATGAGCAGTTCTTC. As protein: CASSVGQGRNEQFF.

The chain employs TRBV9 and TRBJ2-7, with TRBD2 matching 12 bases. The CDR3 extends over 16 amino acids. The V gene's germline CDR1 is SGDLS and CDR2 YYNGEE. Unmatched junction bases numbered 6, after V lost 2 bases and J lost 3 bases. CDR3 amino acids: CASSVRATSGSYEQYF. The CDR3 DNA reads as TGTGCCAGCAGCGTCCGGGCGACTAGCGGGAGCTACGAGCAGTACTTC. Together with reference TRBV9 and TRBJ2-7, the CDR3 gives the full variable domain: DSGVTQTPKHLITATGQRVTLRCSPRSGDLSVYWYQQSLDQGLQFLIQYYNGEERAKGNILERFSAQQFPDLHSELNLSSLELGDSALYFCASSVRATSGSYEQYFGPGTRLTVT.

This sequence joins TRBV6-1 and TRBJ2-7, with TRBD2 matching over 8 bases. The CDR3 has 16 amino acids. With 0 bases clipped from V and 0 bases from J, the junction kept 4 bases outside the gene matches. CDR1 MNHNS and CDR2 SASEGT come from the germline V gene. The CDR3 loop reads CASSEAAGGHSYEQYF. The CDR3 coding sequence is TGTGCCAGCAGTGAAGCCGCGGGGGGCCACTCCTACGAGCAGTACTTC.

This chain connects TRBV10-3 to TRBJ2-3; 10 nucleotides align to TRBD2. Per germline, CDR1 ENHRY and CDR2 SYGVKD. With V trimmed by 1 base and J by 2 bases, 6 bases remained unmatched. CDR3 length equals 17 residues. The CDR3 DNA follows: TGTGCCATCAGTGAGTTGTTAGCGGGAGGAATCACAGATACGCAGTATTTT. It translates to CAISELLAGGITDTQYF.

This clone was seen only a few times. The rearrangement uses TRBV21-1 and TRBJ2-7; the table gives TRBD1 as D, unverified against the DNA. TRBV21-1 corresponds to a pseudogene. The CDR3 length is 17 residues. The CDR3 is CASSKKRPRDRVHEQYF. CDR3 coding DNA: TGTGCCAGCAGCAAAAAGCGCCCCCGGGACAGGGTTCACGAGCAGTACTTC.

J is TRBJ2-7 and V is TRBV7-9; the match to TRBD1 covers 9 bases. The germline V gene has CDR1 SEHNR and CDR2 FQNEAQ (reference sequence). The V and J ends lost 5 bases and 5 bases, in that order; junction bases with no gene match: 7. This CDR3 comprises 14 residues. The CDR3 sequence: CASSPGQGADEQYF. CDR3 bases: TGTGCCAGCAGCCCGGGACAGGGCGCGGACGAGCAGTACTTC.

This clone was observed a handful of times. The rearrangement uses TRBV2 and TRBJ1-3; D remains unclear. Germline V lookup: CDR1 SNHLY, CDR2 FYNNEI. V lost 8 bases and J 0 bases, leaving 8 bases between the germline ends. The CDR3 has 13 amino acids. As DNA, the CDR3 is TGTGCCAGCTCCCTGTCCTCTGGAAACACCATATATTTT. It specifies CASSLSSGNTIYF.

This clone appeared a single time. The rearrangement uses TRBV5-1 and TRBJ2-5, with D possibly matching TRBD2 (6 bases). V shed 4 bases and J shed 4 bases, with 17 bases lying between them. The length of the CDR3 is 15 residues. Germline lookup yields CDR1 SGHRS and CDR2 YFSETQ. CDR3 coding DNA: TGCGCCAGCAGCCCCCTCGGCGGGAAGCCAGAGACCCAGTACTTC. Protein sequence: CASSPLGGKPETQYF.

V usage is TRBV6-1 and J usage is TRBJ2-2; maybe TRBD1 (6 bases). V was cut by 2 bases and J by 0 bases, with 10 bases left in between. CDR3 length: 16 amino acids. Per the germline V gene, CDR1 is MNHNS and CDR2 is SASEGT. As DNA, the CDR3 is TGTGCCAGCAGTGAATTCGACAGGTCGAACACCGGGGAGCTGTTTTTT. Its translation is CASSEFDRSNTGELFF.

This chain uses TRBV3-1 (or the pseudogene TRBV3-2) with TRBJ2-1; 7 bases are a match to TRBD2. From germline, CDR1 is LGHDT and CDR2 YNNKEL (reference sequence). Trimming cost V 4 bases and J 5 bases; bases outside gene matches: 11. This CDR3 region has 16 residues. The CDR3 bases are TGTGCCAGCAGCCCATGGTCTAGCGGAACGAACAATGAGCAGTTCTTC. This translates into CASSPWSSGTNNEQFF.

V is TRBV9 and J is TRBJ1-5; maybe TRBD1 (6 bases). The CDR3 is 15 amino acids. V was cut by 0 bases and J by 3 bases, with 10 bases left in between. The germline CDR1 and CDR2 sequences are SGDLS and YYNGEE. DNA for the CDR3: TGTGCCAGCAGCGTAGGGGGACACCTCAATCAGCCCCAGCATTTT. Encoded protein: CASSVGGHLNQPQHF.

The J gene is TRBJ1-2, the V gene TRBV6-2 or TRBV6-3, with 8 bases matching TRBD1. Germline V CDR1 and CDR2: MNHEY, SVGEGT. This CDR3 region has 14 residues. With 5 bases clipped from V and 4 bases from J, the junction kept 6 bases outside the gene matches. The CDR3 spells CASSRDRSSYGYTF. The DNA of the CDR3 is TGTGCCAGCAGTCGGGACAGGAGTAGCTATGGCTACACCTTC.

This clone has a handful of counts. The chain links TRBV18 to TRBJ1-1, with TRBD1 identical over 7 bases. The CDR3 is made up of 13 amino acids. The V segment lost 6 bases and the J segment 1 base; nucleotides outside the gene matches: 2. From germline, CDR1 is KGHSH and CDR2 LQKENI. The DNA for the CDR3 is TGTGCCAGCTCGCGGACAGGGAACACTGAAGCTTTCTTT. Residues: CASSRTGNTEAFF.

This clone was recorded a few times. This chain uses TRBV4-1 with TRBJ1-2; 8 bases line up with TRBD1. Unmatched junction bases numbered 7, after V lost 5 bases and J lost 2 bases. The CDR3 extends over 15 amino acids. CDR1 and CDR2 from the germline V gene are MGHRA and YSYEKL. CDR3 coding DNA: TGCGCCAGCAGCGGGGGCACAGGGGGGAACTATGGCTACACCTTC. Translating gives CASSGGTGGNYGYTF.

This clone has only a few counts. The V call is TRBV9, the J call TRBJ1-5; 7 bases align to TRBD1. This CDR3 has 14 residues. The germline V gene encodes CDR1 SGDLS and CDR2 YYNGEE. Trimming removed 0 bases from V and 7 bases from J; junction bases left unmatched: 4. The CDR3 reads CASSVGAGGQPQHF. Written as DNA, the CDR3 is TGTGCCAGCAGCGTAGGGGCAGGGGGACAGCCCCAGCATTTT.

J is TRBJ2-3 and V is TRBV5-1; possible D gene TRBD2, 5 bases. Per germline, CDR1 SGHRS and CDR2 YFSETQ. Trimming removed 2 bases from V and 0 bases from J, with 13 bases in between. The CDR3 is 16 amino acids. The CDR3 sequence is CASSLTGLASTDTQYF. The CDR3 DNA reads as TGCGCCAGCAGCTTAACCGGACTTGCTAGCACAGATACGCAGTATTTT.

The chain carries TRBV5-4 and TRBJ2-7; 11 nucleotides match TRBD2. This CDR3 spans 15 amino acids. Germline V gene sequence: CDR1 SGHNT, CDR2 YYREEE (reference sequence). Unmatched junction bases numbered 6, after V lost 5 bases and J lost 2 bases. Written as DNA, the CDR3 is TGTGCCAGCAGTATGGGACTAGCGGATACCTACGAGCAGTACTTC. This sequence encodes CASSMGLADTYEQYF. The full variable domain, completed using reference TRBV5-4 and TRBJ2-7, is ETGVTQSPTHLIKTRGQQVTLRCSSQSGHNTVSWYQQALGQGPQFIFQYYREEENGRGNFPPRFSGLQFPNYSSELNVNALELDDSALYLCASSMGLADTYEQYFGPGTRLTVT.

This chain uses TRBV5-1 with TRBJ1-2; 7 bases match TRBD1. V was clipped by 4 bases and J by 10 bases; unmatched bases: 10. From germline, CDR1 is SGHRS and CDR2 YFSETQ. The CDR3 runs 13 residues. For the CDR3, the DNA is TGCGCCAGCAGCCTGGGGGGACAGAGCTACTACACCTTC. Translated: CASSLGGQSYYTF. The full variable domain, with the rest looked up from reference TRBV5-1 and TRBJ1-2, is KAGVTQTPRYLIKTRGQQVTLSCSPISGHRSVSWYQQTPGQGLQFLFEYFSETQRNKGNFPGRFSGRQFSNSRSEMNVSTLELGDSALYLCASSLGGQSYYTFGSGTRLTVV.

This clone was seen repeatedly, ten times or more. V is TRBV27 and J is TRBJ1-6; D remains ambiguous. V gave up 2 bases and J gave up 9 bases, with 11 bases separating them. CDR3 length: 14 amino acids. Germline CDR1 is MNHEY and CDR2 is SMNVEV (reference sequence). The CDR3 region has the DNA TGTGCCAGCAGTTTAGGGAGGGCAGTTTCACCCCTCCACTTT. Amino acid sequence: CASSLGRAVSPLHF.

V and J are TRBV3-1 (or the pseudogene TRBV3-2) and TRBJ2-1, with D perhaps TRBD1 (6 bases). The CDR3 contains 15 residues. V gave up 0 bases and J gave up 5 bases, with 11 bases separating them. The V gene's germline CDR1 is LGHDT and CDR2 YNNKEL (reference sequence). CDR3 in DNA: TGTGCCAGCAGCCAAGAAGGACAGCTAAACAATGAGCAGTTCTTC. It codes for CASSQEGQLNNEQFF.

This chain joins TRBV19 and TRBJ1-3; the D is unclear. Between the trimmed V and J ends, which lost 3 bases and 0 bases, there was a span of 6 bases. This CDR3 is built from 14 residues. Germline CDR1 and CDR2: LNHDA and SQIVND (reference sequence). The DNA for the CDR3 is TGTGCCAGTAGTATTACACACTCTGGAAACACCATATATTTT. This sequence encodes CASSITHSGNTIYF.

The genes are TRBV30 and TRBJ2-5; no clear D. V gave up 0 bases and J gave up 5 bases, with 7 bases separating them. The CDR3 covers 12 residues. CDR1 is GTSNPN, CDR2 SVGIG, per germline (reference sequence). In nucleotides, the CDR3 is TGTGCCTGGAGTGTTCTGCGGGAGACCCAGTACTTC. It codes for CAWSVLRETQYF.

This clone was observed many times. In nucleotides, the CDR3 is TGTGCCAGCAGCCAAGCGGCCGGGAGGGCCGATGACGAGCAGTACTTC. This sequence encodes CASSQAAGRADDEQYF. The V gene is TRBV4-2, the J gene TRBJ2-7, with TRBD2 identical over 8 bases. There are 16 residues in the CDR3. The V and J ends lost 1 base and 5 bases, in that order; junction bases with no gene match: 10. Germline V lookup: CDR1 LGHNA, CDR2 YNFKEQ.

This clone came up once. The CDR3 protein is CAWSRGVLDNEQFF. Here the CDR3 DNA reads TGTGCCTGGAGCAGGGGCGTACTTGACAATGAGCAGTTCTTC. The chain has TRBV30 and TRBJ2-1; possibly TRBD1 for D (6 bases). Germline-derived CDR1 and CDR2 are GTSNPN and SVGIG (reference sequence). Trimming took off 3 bases at V and 5 bases at J, with 14 bases between the two ends. The CDR3 has 14 residues. Full variable domain (rest looked up from reference TRBV30 and TRBJ2-1): SQTIHQWPATLVQPVGSPLSLECTVEGTSNPNLYWYRQAAGRGLQLLFYSVGIGQISSEVPQNLSASRPQDRQFILSSKKLLLSDSGFYLCAWSRGVLDNEQFFGPGTRLTVL.